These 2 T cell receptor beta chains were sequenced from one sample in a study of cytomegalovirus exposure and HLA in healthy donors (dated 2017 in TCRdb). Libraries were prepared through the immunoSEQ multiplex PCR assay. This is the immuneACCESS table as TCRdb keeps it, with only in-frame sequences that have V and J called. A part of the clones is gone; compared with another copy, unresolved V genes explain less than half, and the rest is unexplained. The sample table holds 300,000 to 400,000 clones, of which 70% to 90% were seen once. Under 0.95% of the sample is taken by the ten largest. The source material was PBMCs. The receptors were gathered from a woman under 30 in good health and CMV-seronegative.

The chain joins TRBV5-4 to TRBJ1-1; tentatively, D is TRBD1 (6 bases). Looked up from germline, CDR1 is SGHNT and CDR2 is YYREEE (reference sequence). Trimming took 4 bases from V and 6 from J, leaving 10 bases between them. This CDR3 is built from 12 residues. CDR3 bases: TGTGCCAGCAGCACAGGGTCTCCTGAAGCTTTCTTT. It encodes CASSTGSPEAFF.

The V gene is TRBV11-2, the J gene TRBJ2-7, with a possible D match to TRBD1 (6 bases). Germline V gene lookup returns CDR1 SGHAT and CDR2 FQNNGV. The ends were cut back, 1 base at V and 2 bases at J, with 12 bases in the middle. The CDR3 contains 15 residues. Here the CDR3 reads CASSLGSGQTYEQYF. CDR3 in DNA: TGTGCCAGCAGCTTAGGGTCGGGACAAACCTACGAGCAGTACTTC. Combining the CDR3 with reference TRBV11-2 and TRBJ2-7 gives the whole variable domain EAGVAQSPRYKIIEKRQSVAFWCNPISGHATLYWYQQILGQGPKLLIQFQNNGVVDDSQLPKDRFSAERLKGVDSTLKIQPAKLEDSAVYLCASSLGSGQTYEQYFGPGTRLTVT.